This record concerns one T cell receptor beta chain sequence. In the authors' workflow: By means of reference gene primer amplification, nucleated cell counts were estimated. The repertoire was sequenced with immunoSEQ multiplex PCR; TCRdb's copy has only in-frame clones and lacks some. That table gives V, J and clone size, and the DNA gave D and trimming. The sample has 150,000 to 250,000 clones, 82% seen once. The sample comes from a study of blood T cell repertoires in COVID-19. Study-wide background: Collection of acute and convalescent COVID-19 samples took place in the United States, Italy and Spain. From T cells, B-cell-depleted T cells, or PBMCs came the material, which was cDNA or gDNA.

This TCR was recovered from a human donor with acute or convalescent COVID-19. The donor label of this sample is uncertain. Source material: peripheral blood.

The CDR3 DNA reads as TGTGCCAGCAGCTCGAGTGGGACTGGTGAAAAACTGTTTTTT. It yields the protein CASSSSGTGEKLFF. The gene calls are TRBV5-4 and TRBJ1-4, with D maybe TRBD1 (5 bases). Per the germline V gene, CDR1 is SGHNT and CDR2 is YYREEE (reference sequence). The V end was cut by 3 bases, the J end by 7 bases, with 13 bases between. This CDR3 is built from 14 residues.